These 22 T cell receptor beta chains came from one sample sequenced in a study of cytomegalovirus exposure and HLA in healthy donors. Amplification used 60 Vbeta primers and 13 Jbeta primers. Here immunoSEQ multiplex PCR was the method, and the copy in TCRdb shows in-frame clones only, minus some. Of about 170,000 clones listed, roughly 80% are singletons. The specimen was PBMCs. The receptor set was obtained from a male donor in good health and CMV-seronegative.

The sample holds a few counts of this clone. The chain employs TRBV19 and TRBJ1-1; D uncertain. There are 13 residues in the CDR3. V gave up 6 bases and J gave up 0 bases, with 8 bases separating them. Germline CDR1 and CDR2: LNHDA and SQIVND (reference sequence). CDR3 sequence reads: CASRQRMNTEAFF. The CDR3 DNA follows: TGTGCCAGTAGACAGCGGATGAACACTGAAGCTTTCTTT.

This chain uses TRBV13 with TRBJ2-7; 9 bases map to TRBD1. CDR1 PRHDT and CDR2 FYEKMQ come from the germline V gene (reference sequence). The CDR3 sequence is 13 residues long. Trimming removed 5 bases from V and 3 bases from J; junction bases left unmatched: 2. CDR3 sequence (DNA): TGTGCCAGCAGCCGGGACAGGGTCTACGAGCAGTACTTC. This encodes CASSRDRVYEQYF.

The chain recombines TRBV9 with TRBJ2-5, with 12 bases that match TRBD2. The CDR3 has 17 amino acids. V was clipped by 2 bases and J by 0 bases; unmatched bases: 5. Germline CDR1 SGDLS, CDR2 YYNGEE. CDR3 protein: CASSVGLAGIYQETQYF. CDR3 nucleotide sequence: TGTGCCAGCAGCGTCGGACTAGCGGGGATATACCAAGAGACCCAGTACTTC.

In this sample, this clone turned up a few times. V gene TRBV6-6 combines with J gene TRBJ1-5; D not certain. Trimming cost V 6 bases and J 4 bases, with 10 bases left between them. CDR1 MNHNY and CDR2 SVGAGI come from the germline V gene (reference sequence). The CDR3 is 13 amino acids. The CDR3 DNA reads TGTGCCAGCAGCCCACAAGTAAATCAGCCCCAGCATTTT. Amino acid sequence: CASSPQVNQPQHF.

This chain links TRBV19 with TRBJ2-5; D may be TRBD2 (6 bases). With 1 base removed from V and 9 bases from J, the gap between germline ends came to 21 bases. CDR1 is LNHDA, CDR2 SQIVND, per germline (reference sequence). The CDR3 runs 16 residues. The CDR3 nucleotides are TGTGCCAGTAGTATAGCGCTGGGGACGGGGGTCCGGGCCCAGTACTTC. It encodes CASSIALGTGVRAQYF.

The CDR3 region is CASSLWGQGTSGYTF. In DNA, the CDR3 is TGCGCCAGCAGCTTGTGGGGACAGGGGACCTCTGGCTACACCTTC. This sequence joins TRBV5-1 and TRBJ1-2; TRBD1 agrees at 10 bases. In germline, CDR1 is SGHRS, CDR2 YFSETQ. The J segment lost 7 bases and the V segment lost 1 base, leaving 7 bases of the junction unmatched. The CDR3 totals 15 residues.

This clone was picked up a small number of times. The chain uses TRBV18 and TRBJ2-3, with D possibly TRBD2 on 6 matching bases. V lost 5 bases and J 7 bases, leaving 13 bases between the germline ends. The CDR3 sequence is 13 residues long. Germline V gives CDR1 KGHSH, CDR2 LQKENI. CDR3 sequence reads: CASSVGGDNTQYF. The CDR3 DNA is TGTGCCAGCTCAGTCGGGGGAGATAATACGCAGTATTTT.

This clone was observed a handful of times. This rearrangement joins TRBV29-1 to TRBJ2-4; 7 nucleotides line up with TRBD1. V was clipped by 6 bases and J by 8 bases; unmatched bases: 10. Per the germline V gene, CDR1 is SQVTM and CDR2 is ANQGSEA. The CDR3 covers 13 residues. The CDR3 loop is CSVAPRGRDIQYF. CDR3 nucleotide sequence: TGCAGCGTAGCTCCAAGGGGGCGTGACATTCAGTACTTC. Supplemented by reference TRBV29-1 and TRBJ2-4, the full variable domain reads SAVISQKPSRDICQRGTSLTIQCQVDSQVTMMFWYRQQPGQSLTLIATANQGSEATYESGFVIDKFPISRPNLTFSTLTVSNMSPEDSSIYLCSVAPRGRDIQYFGAGTRLSVL.

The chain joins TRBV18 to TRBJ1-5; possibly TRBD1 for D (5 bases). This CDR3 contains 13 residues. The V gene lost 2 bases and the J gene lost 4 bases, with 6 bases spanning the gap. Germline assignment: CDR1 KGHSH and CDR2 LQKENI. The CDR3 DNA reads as TGTGCCAGCTCACCAAAGGGGAATCAGCCCCAGCATTTT. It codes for CASSPKGNQPQHF.

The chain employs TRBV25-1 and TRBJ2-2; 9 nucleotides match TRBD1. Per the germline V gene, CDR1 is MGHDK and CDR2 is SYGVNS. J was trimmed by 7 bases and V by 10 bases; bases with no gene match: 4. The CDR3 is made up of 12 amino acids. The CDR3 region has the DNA TGTGCCACTCGGACAGGGGTCGGGGAGCTGTTTTTT. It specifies CATRTGVGELFF.

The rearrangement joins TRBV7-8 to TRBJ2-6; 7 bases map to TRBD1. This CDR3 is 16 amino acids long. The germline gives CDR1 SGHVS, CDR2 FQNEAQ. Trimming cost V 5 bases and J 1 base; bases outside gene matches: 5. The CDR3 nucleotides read TGTGCCAGCAGCGATCGGACAGGTTCTGGGGCCAACGTCCTGACTTTC. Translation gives CASSDRTGSGANVLTF.

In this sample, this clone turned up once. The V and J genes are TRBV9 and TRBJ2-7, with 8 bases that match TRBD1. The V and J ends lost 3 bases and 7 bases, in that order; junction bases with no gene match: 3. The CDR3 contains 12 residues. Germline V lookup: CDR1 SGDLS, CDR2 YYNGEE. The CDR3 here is CASSGTGREQYF. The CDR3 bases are TGTGCCAGCAGCGGGACAGGGCGGGAGCAGTACTTC.

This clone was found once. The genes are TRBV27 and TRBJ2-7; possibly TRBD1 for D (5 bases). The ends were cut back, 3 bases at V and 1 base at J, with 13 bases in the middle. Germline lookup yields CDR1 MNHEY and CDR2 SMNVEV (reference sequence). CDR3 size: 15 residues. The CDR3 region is CASSLTVRRSYEQYF. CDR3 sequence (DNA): TGTGCCAGCAGTTTGACAGTAAGACGGTCCTACGAGCAGTACTTC.

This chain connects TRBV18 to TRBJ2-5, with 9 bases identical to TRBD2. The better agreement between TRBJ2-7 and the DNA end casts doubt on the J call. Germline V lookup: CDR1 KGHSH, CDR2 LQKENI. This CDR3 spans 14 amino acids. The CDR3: CASSSSGVTYEQYF. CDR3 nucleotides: TGTGCCAGCTCCTCTAGCGGGGTCACCTACGAGCAGTACTTC.

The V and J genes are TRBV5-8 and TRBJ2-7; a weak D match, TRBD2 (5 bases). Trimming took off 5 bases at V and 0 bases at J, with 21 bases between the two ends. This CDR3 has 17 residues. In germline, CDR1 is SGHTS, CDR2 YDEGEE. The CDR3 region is CASRPEWFRGRSYEQYF. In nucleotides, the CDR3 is TGTGCCAGCAGGCCGGAATGGTTCCGGGGTCGCTCCTACGAGCAGTACTTC.

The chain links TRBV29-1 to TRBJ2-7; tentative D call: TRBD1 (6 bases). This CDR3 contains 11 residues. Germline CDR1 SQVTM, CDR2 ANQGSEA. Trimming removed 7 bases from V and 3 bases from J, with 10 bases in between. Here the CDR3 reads CSAGQNYEQYF. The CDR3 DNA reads TGCAGCGCCGGACAGAACTACGAGCAGTACTTC.

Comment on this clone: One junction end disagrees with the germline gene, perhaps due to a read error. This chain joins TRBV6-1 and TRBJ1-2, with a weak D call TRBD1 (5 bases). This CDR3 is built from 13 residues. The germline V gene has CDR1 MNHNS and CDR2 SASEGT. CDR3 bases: TGTGCCAGCAGGGAAGGACATTTCTATGGCTACACCTTC. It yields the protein CASREGHFYGYTF.

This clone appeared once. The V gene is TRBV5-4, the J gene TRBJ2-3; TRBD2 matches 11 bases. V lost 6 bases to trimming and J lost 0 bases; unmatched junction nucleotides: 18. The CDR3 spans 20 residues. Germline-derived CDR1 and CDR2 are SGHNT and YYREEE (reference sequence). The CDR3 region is CASTPGASGGSPASTDTQYF. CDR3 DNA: TGTGCCAGCACCCCGGGGGCTAGCGGGGGGTCTCCCGCTAGCACAGATACGCAGTATTTT.

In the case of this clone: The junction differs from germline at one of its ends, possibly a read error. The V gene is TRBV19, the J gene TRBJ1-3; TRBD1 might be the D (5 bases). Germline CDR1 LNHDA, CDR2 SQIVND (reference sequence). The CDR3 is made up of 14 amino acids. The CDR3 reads CASSVDSSGNTIYF. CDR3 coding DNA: TGTGCCAGTAGTGTAGACAGCTCTGGAAACACCATATATTTT. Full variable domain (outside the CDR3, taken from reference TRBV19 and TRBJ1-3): DGGITQSPKYLFRKEGQNVTLSCEQNLNHDAMYWYRQDPGQGLRLIYYSQIVNDFQKGDIAEGYSVSREKKESFPLTVTSAQKNPTAFYLCASSVDSSGNTIYFGEGSWLTVV.

CDR3 nucleotide sequence: TGTGCCAGCAGCCGACAGGGCACAGATACGCAGTATTTT. Its protein product is CASSRQGTDTQYF. The chain has TRBV5-4 and TRBJ2-3; possibly TRBD1 for D (6 bases). The CDR3 is 13 residues long. Germline V lookup: CDR1 SGHNT, CDR2 YYREEE (reference sequence). Trimming cost V 4 bases and J 1 base, with 7 bases left between them.

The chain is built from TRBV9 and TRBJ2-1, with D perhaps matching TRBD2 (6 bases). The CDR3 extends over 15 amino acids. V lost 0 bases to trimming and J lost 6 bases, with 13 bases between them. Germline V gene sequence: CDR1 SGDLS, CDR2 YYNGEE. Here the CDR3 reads CASSVGAGPSNEQFF. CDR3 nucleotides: TGTGCCAGCAGCGTAGGGGCGGGACCCAGCAATGAGCAGTTCTTC.

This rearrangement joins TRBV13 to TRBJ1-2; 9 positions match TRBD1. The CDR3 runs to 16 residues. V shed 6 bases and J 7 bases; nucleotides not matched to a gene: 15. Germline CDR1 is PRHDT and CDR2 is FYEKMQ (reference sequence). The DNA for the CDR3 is TGTGCCAGCAGACGGGGGGGAGGGACAGGGTTTGGTGGCTACACCTTC. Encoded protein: CASRRGGGTGFGGYTF.